This TCR beta chain originates from a study of T cells in Graves' hyperthyroidism and ophthalmopathy. Trimming removed 0 bases from V and 1 base from J, with 4 bases in between. Germline-derived CDR1 and CDR2 are DFQATT and SNEGSKA (reference sequence). This CDR3 is 13 amino acids long. Authors of the study amplified TCR beta CDR3 regions from RNA transcripts. The HTBI primer set served for first-round RT-PCR of the TCR CDR3. MiXCR, applied by TCRdb to the multiplex PCR reads, yields one record per CDR3 protein. The sample has over 90,000 distinct CDR3 sequences, approximately 50% seen once; the top ten hold under 30%. Ten or more counts support this clonotype. Its antigen is not identified. Study-wide points: Most thyroid clonotypes expanded above 0.001 were also detected in blood.

Uncontrolled infection, other autoimmune disease, pregnancy and lactation each barred patients from inclusion. PBMCs were sourced from roughly 9.3 ml fresh peripheral blood. Sequenced: blood. The chain couples TRBV20-1 to TRBJ1-5, with D uncertain. The sequence was obtained from a man aged 35 to 55 with Graves' hyperthyroidism. The CDR3 spells CSARESSNQPQHF. The CDR3 bases are TGCAGTGCTAGAGAGAGCAGCAATCAGCCCCAGCATTTT.